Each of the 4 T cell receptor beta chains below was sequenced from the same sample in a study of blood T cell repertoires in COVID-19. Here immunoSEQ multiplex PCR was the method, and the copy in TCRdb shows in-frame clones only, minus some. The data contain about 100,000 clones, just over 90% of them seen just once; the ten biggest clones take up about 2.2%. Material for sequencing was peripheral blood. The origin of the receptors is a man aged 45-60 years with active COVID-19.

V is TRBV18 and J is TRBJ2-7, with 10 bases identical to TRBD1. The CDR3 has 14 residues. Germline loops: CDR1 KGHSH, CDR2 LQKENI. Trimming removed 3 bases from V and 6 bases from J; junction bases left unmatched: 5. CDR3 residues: CASSPGTGVTEQYF. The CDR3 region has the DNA TGTGCCAGCTCACCCGGGACAGGGGTTACCGAGCAGTACTTC.

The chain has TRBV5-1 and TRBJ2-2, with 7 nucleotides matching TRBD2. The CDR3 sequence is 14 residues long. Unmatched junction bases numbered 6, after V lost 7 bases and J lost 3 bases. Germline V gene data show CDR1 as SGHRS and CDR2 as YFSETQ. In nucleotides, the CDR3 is TGCGCCAGCGGTGGCGGGGGTCACACCGGGGAGCTGTTTTTT. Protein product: CASGGGGHTGELFF.

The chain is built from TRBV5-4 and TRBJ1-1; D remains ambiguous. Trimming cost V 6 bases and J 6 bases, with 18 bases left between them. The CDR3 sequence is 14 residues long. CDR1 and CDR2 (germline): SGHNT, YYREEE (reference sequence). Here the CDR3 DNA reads TGTGCCAGCACGCCTTCTCTGGGGAGCTCTGAAGCTTTCTTT. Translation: CASTPSLGSSEAFF.

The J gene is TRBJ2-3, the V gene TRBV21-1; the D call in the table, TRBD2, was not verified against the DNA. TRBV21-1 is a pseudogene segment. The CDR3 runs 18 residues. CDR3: CASSSDWDFPLGTDTQYF. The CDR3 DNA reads TGTGCCAGCAGCTCGGATTGGGACTTCCCCCTAGGCACAGATACGCAGTATTTT.